A single sample is the source of the 7 T cell receptor beta chains below, sequenced in a study of blood T cell repertoires in COVID-19. Method: immunoSEQ multiplex PCR; TCRdb's copy keeps in-frame clones and lacks some. Of hundreds of thousands of clones listed, about four fifths are singletons. Sequencing was performed on peripheral blood. Receptors originate from a woman aged 45-65 years with acute or convalescent COVID-19.

As concerns this clone: The sample holds other DNA sequences that translate to the same CDR3. The rearrangement joins TRBV29-1 to TRBJ2-3; TRBD2 matches 13 bases. From germline, CDR1 is SQVTM and CDR2 ANQGSEA. The CDR3 sequence is 14 residues long. V lost 5 bases to trimming and J lost 3 bases; unmatched junction nucleotides: 2. The CDR3 coding sequence is TGCAGCGTTCGGACTAGCGGGAGTACAGATACGCAGTATTTT. Amino acids: CSVRTSGSTDTQYF.

Of note for this clone: The same CDR3 arises from other DNA sequences in this sample as well. Here the CDR3 reads CASSLAGAYNEQFF. The CDR3 DNA reads as TGTGCCAGCAGTTTAGCAGGGGCTTACAATGAGCAGTTCTTC. The rearrangement uses TRBV27 and TRBJ2-1, with D possibly matching TRBD1 (6 bases). Germline V gives CDR1 MNHEY, CDR2 SMNVEV (reference sequence). The V end lost 2 bases, the J end lost 4 bases, and 9 bases lay between the germline ends. This CDR3 has 14 residues.

This clone has just one count. The chain couples TRBV18 to TRBJ1-3, with a weak D call TRBD1 (6 bases). CDR1 is KGHSH, CDR2 LQKENI, per germline. V was cut by 2 bases and J by 0 bases, with 8 bases left in between. CDR3 size: 15 residues. The CDR3 is CASSPKGDSGNTIYF. The CDR3 DNA is TGTGCCAGCTCACCAAAGGGGGACTCTGGAAACACCATATATTTT.

The sample holds a few counts of this clone. The chain has TRBV27 and TRBJ2-7, with D possibly TRBD1 on 6 matching bases. With 3 bases removed from V and 2 bases from J, the gap between germline ends came to 8 bases. The CDR3 is made up of 13 amino acids. Germline V gives CDR1 MNHEY, CDR2 SMNVEV (reference sequence). DNA of the CDR3: TGTGCCAGCAGTTTGGACAGCACCTACGAGCAGTACTTC. This sequence encodes CASSLDSTYEQYF.

The chain employs TRBV6-5 and TRBJ2-2; D may be TRBD1 (6 bases). Trimming took off 2 bases at V and 7 bases at J, with 11 bases between the two ends. CDR3 length equals 14 residues. Germline assignment: CDR1 MNHEY and CDR2 SVGAGI. The CDR3 DNA follows: TGTGCCAGCAGTTACGGCAGGGGCTACGGGGAGCTGTTTTTT. Encoded protein: CASSYGRGYGELFF.

This chain links TRBV14 with TRBJ2-1; 8 bases line up with TRBD2. The V gene's germline CDR1 is SGHDN and CDR2 FVKESK. CDR3 length: 14 amino acids. Germline trimming cut 3 bases from V and 3 bases from J; bases unmatched to any gene: 1. CDR3 sequence: CASSHTSGYNEQFF. DNA for the CDR3: TGTGCCAGCAGCCACACTAGCGGCTACAATGAGCAGTTCTTC.

This chain joins TRBV18 and TRBJ2-2; D remains unclear. This CDR3 spans 15 amino acids. Per germline, CDR1 KGHSH and CDR2 LQKENI. Trimming stripped 3 bases from V and 4 bases from J, with 12 bases between. CDR3 loop: CASSPRSGFTGELFF. Here the CDR3 DNA reads TGTGCCAGCTCACCCCGTTCAGGATTCACCGGGGAGCTGTTTTTT.